The clone carrying this TCR beta chain was picked up many times. This sample stems from a study of human T cells and chemical hapten exposure. MiXCR was run by TCRdb on the RACE reads, yielding one entry per CDR3 protein. Of tens of thousands of distinct CDR3 sequences listed, approximately 6.7% are singletons. V was clipped by 0 bases and J by 8 bases, with 14 bases between them. Germline CDR1 SQVTM, CDR2 ANQGSEA. CDR3 length equals 14 residues. Indicated time point: pre-sensitization, week 0. Specified treatment: therapeutic diphenylcyclopropenone sensitization with weekly scalp DPC. This material consisted of whole blood, taken in connection with sensitization to the hapten diphenylcyclopropenone (DPC). The receptor's source is a woman aged 25 to 39 with alopecia areata. Some clones in this sample may be carry-over from other donors' samples. The chain carries TRBV29-1 and TRBJ2-1, with D tentatively TRBD2 (7 bases). CDR3 in amino acids: CSVEEGGGRDEQFF. CDR3 bases: TGCAGCGTTGAAGAAGGGGGGGGCAGGGATGAGCAGTTCTTC.